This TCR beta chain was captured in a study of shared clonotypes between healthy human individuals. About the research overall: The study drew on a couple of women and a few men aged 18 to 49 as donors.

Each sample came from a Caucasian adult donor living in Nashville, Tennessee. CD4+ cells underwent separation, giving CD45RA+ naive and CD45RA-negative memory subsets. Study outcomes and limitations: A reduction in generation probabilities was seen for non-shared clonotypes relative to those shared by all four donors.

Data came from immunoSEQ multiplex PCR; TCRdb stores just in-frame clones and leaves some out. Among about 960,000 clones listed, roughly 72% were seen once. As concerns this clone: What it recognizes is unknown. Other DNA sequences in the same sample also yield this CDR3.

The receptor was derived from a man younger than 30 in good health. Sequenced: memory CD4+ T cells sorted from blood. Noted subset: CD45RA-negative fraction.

The CDR3 sequence: CASSPGTSGTYNEQFF. DNA for the CDR3: TGTGCCAGCTCACCTGGAACTAGCGGGACCTACAATGAGCAGTTCTTC. V and J are TRBV18 and TRBJ2-1; 10 nucleotides match TRBD2. The J segment lost 2 bases and the V segment lost 3 bases, leaving 4 bases of the junction unmatched. CDR3 length: 16 residues. Germline CDR1 and CDR2: KGHSH and LQKENI.